The following is a TCR beta chain sequence with its context. The antigen remains undetermined. This entry is derived from a study of cytomegalovirus exposure and HLA in healthy donors. Findings and limits, study-wide: In vitro data verified a few CMV-associated chains as specific for CMV antigens.

Profiled with immunoSEQ multiplex PCR; TCRdb holds only in-frame clones, not every one. Of 100,000 to 150,000 clones listed, 89% are singletons. The specimen was PBMCs. This receptor was taken from a woman younger than 30 in good health and CMV-seronegative.

The CDR3 region is CASSVGTGEAQPQHF. The DNA for the CDR3 is TGTGCCAGCAGCGTAGGGACAGGGGAGGCTCAGCCCCAGCATTTT. The chain uses TRBV9 and TRBJ1-5; 9 nucleotides line up with TRBD1. The V gene's germline CDR1 is SGDLS and CDR2 YYNGEE. This CDR3 is built from 15 residues. The V gene end was trimmed by 0 bases and the J gene end by 6 bases; junction bases not matched to a gene: 4.